What follows are 29 T cell receptor beta chains derived from one specimen sequenced in a study of cytomegalovirus exposure and HLA in healthy donors. PCR used 60 Vbeta primers and 13 Jbeta primers. Using immunoSEQ multiplex PCR, the repertoire was profiled, and TCRdb retains in-frame clones only, with some absent. This sample has 120,000 or so clones, with around three quarters found just once. Sequenced material: PBMCs. These receptor sequences come from a man aged 25 to 40 in good health and CMV-seronegative.

V gene TRBV21-1 combines with J gene TRBJ2-1; whether TRBD2, the table's D call, matches the DNA was not checked. TRBV21-1 represents a pseudogene. The CDR3 totals 17 residues. The CDR3 nucleotides read TGTGCCAGAGCATGGGGGCGGGCGGGGGAGTTCTACAATGAGCAGTTCTTC. Its protein product is CARAWGRAGEFYNEQFF.

This sequence joins TRBV7-2 and TRBJ2-3, with D possibly TRBD1 on 5 matching bases. The CDR3 runs to 14 residues. Germline lookup yields CDR1 SGHTA and CDR2 FQGNSA. The CDR3: CGHERTTGTDTQYF. The CDR3 DNA is TGTGGACACGAAAGGACAACCGGCACAGATACGCAGTATTTT. Using reference TRBV7-2 and TRBJ2-3 for the parts outside the CDR3, the full variable domain is GAGVSQSPSNKVTEKGKDVELRCDPISGHTALYWYRQSLGQGLEFLIYFQGNSAPDKSGLPSDRFSAERTGGSVSTLTIQRTQQEDSAVYLCGHERTTGTDTQYFGPGTRLTVL.

The chain is built from TRBV6-6 and TRBJ1-1; D call uncertain. Trimming shortened V by 0 bases and J by 7 bases, and 6 bases separated the two germline ends. This CDR3 has 12 amino acids. The germline V gene encodes CDR1 MNHNY and CDR2 SVGAGI (reference sequence). The CDR3 is CASSYSNGEAFF. The CDR3, as DNA: TGTGCCAGCAGTTACTCTAACGGTGAAGCTTTCTTT.

V and J are TRBV6-1 and TRBJ2-7, with D possibly matching TRBD2 (6 bases). CDR1 and CDR2 (germline): MNHNS, SASEGT. The ends were cut back, 1 base at V and 11 bases at J, with 12 bases in the middle. The CDR3 has 12 amino acids. The CDR3 here is CASSEGGDGEYF. In DNA form, the CDR3 reads TGTGCCAGCAGTGAAGGGGGGGACGGAGAGTACTTC.

In its sample, this clone was seen a few times. The chain carries TRBV7-2 and TRBJ1-1; TRBD1 matches 11 bases. V shed 4 bases, J shed 1 base, and the junction held 8 bases outside the gene matches. Germline CDR1 and CDR2: SGHTA and FQGNSA. CDR3 length equals 17 residues. The CDR3 spells CASSSGQGVLGNTEAFF. The CDR3, as DNA: TGTGCCAGCAGCTCGGGACAGGGGGTTTTGGGGAACACTGAAGCTTTCTTT.

The CDR3: CASSYDRAGGGELFF. CDR3 nucleotides: TGTGCCAGCAGTTACGACAGGGCAGGAGGCGGGGAGCTGTTTTTT. V gene TRBV6-5 combines with J gene TRBJ2-2; 7 bases map to TRBD1. V lost 2 bases to trimming and J lost 7 bases; unmatched junction nucleotides: 7. The CDR3 loop spans 15 amino acids. The germline gives CDR1 MNHEY, CDR2 SVGAGI.

The V and J genes are TRBV28 and TRBJ2-2; weak D call: TRBD2 (5 bases). The CDR3 has 15 amino acids. Between the trimmed V and J ends, which lost 6 bases and 7 bases, there was a span of 18 bases. Per the germline V gene, CDR1 is MDHEN and CDR2 is SYDVKM. Here the CDR3 reads CASREGMPSLGELFF. The CDR3 bases are TGTGCCAGCAGGGAAGGGATGCCTAGCCTCGGGGAGCTGTTTTTT.

The chain couples TRBV5-1 to TRBJ2-3; TRBD1 matches at 7 bases. This CDR3 is 16 amino acids long. The germline CDR1 and CDR2 sequences are SGHRS and YFSETQ. The V and J ends lost 5 bases and 3 bases, in that order; junction bases with no gene match: 12. CDR3 protein: CASSPDRNFATDTQYF. CDR3 coding DNA: TGCGCCAGCAGTCCGGACAGGAACTTTGCGACAGATACGCAGTATTTT.

This clone was seen a handful of times. The rearrangement links TRBV6-1 to TRBJ1-6; D is possibly TRBD1 (5 bases). The CDR3 has 14 amino acids. The germline gives CDR1 MNHNS, CDR2 SASEGT. Deletions cut 6 bases from V and 5 bases from J, with 11 bases between. This CDR3 is CASSDRFNNSPLHF. The CDR3 bases are TGTGCCAGCAGCGACAGATTTAATAATTCACCCCTCCACTTT.

The chain couples TRBV4-3 to TRBJ2-2; D might be TRBD1 (5 bases). V was trimmed by 3 bases and J by 4 bases, leaving 12 bases between them. The CDR3 contains 15 residues. Germline V CDR1 and CDR2: LGHNA, YSLEER. The CDR3 bases are TGCGCCAGCAGCCAGACTGGGGCCGGCACCGGGGAGCTGTTTTTT. Residues: CASSQTGAGTGELFF.

This chain links TRBV30 with TRBJ2-7; D is unresolved. Germline lookup yields CDR1 GTSNPN and CDR2 SVGIG (reference sequence). This CDR3 comprises 11 residues. V lost 0 bases and J 5 bases, leaving 5 bases between the germline ends. The CDR3: CAWSVLNEQYF. CDR3 DNA: TGTGCCTGGAGTGTACTGAACGAGCAGTACTTC.

This clone was detected a few times. Germline and junction disagree at one end, which may indicate a read error. This chain's CDR3 is CASSLFSGTGLLF. In DNA, the CDR3 is TGTGCCAGCTCACTGTTCTCCGGGACTGGACTTCTCTTC. The gene calls are TRBV18 and TRBJ2-1; TRBD2 is a possible D gene (6 bases). The CDR3 sequence is 13 residues long. Germline values: CDR1 KGHSH, CDR2 LQKENI.

The J gene is TRBJ1-1, the V gene TRBV7-2; a possible D gene is TRBD1 (5 bases). V was pared by 1 base and J by 6 bases, with 21 bases between. This CDR3 contains 17 residues. CDR1 is SGHTA, CDR2 FQGNSA, per germline. CDR3 residues: CASSLVHSKVGLAEAFF. The CDR3 nucleotides are TGTGCCAGCAGCTTAGTGCACTCGAAGGTGGGGCTCGCTGAAGCTTTCTTT. Full variable domain (rest looked up from reference TRBV7-2 and TRBJ1-1): GAGVSQSPSNKVTEKGKDVELRCDPISGHTALYWYRQSLGQGLEFLIYFQGNSAPDKSGLPSDRFSAERTGGSVSTLTIQRTQQEDSAVYLCASSLVHSKVGLAEAFFGQGTRLTVV.

The chain combines TRBV11-2 with TRBJ2-1; the D is unclear. This CDR3 is 15 amino acids long. Germline lookup yields CDR1 SGHAT and CDR2 FQNNGV. V was clipped by 1 base and J by 6 bases, with 13 bases between them. The CDR3 DNA reads as TGTGCCAGCAGCTTAGGGCCTCGCGGCTCCAATGAGCAGTTCTTC. Its translation: CASSLGPRGSNEQFF.

V usage is TRBV14 and J usage is TRBJ2-2, with TRBD1 matching over 7 bases. Trimming took 5 bases from V and 1 from J; bases not matched to a gene: 10. Germline V gene lookup returns CDR1 SGHDN and CDR2 FVKESK. There are 17 residues in the CDR3. CDR3 DNA sequence: TGTGCCAGCAGCTTTCTCAGGGACAGAAGGAACACCGGGGAGCTGTTTTTT. Translating gives CASSFLRDRRNTGELFF. The full variable domain, its missing parts supplied by reference TRBV14 and TRBJ2-2, is EAGVTQFPSHSVIEKGQTVTLRCDPISGHDNLYWYRRVMGKEIKFLLHFVKESKQDESGMPNNRFLAERTGGTYSTLKVQPAELEDSGVYFCASSFLRDRRNTGELFFGEGSRLTVL.

The chain uses TRBV11-2 and TRBJ1-2; no clear D. Germline V gives CDR1 SGHAT, CDR2 FQNNGV. The CDR3 extends over 12 amino acids. V was shortened by 1 base and J by 7 bases, with 7 bases between the two germline ends. CDR3 region: CASSLGRGGYTF. CDR3 DNA: TGTGCCAGCAGCTTAGGACGGGGTGGCTACACCTTC.

The chain joins TRBV9 to TRBJ1-4; 7 positions agree with TRBD1. V lost 3 bases and J lost 5; bases outside the gene matches: 10. The germline V gene has CDR1 SGDLS and CDR2 YYNGEE. The CDR3 is 16 residues long. CDR3 DNA sequence: TGTGCCAGCAGCGCCTACTCCGGGACAGCGAATGAAAAACTGTTTTTT. This codes for CASSAYSGTANEKLFF. Looking up the rest from reference TRBV9 and TRBJ1-4 gives the full variable domain: DSGVTQTPKHLITATGQRVTLRCSPRSGDLSVYWYQQSLDQGLQFLIQYYNGEERAKGNILERFSAQQFPDLHSELNLSSLELGDSALYFCASSAYSGTANEKLFFGSGTQLSVL.

V and J are TRBV19 and TRBJ2-2; D might be TRBD2 (5 bases). The CDR3 extends over 12 amino acids. Trimming removed 10 bases from V and 7 bases from J, with 13 bases in between. CDR1 is LNHDA, CDR2 SQIVND, per germline (reference sequence). CDR3 residues: CATLRGIGELFF. In nucleotides, the CDR3 is TGTGCCACCCTACGAGGGATCGGGGAGCTGTTTTTT. Full variable domain (missing parts from reference TRBV19 and TRBJ2-2): DGGITQSPKYLFRKEGQNVTLSCEQNLNHDAMYWYRQDPGQGLRLIYYSQIVNDFQKGDIAEGYSVSREKKESFPLTVTSAQKNPTAFYLCATLRGIGELFFGEGSRLTVL.

Written as DNA, the CDR3 is TGTGCCAGCAGCTTCCTCCGGCGGCAGGCGGGGGGCTACACCTTC. Residues: CASSFLRRQAGGYTF. V and J are TRBV7-8 and TRBJ1-2; the D is unclear. The V end was cut by 3 bases, the J end by 8 bases, with 19 bases between. The CDR3 has 15 residues. CDR1 is SGHVS and CDR2 is FQNEAQ in the germline V gene.

The V gene is TRBV28, the J gene TRBJ2-7; 8 bases match TRBD2. CDR3 length: 17 amino acids. Losses at the gene ends were 2 bases for V and 2 bases for J; bases not matched to a gene: 11. Germline V gene lookup returns CDR1 MDHEN and CDR2 SYDVKM. As DNA, the CDR3 is TGTGCCAGCAGTTTAACGGGGGGGGACACCCTCGCCTACGAGCAGTACTTC. Translated, it gives CASSLTGGDTLAYEQYF.

As to this clone: The junction departs from the called germline gene at one end, perhaps through a read error. The rearrangement links TRBV18 to TRBJ2-3; D may be TRBD2 (5 bases). The CDR3 length is 13 residues. Per the germline V gene, CDR1 is KGHSH and CDR2 is LQKENI. CDR3 residues: CASSPLEGDTQYF. The CDR3 nucleotides read TGTGCCAGCTCCCCACTAGAGGGAGATACGCAGTATTTT.

This chain joins TRBV28 and TRBJ2-5; D not certain. The CDR3 length is 16 residues. The germline V gene has CDR1 MDHEN and CDR2 SYDVKM. V was cut by 5 bases and J by 1 base, with 17 bases left in between. CDR3 bases: TGTGCCAGCAGTAATCACCGTTGGGCTGGCCAAGAGACCCAGTACTTC. Its protein is CASSNHRWAGQETQYF.

This rearrangement joins TRBV14 to TRBJ2-5; 9 nucleotides agree with TRBD1. The J call is uncertain, as TRBJ2-7 better fits the DNA end. Germline CDR1 is SGHDN and CDR2 is FVKESK. This CDR3 region has 15 residues. The CDR3 protein is CASRATGGSFYEQYF. Written as DNA, the CDR3 is TGTGCCAGCAGAGCGACAGGGGGTTCCTTCTACGAGCAGTACTTC.

This clone was recorded only once. The chain has TRBV7-9 and TRBJ2-5; 11 positions match TRBD2. J was trimmed by 7 bases and V by 5 bases; bases with no gene match: 9. Germline V gene data show CDR1 as SEHNR and CDR2 as FQNEAQ (reference sequence). There are 15 residues in the CDR3. The CDR3 here is CASSALAGGQGTQYF. For the CDR3, the DNA is TGTGCCAGCAGCGCATTAGCGGGAGGGCAGGGGACCCAGTACTTC.

The V gene is TRBV5-1, the J gene TRBJ1-6; no clear D gene. V was trimmed by 3 bases and J by 0 bases, leaving 7 bases between them. CDR3 length: 15 residues. The germline V gene encodes CDR1 SGHRS and CDR2 YFSETQ. The CDR3 here is CASSSFSSYNSPLHF. The CDR3 DNA follows: TGCGCCAGCAGCTCGTTTAGCTCCTATAATTCACCCCTCCACTTT.

This rearrangement joins TRBV5-1 to TRBJ2-2; TRBD1 matches at 11 bases. The V and J ends lost 4 bases and 7 bases, in that order; junction bases with no gene match: 12. The CDR3 sequence is 17 residues long. Germline loops: CDR1 SGHRS, CDR2 YFSETQ. CDR3 in DNA: TGCGCCAGCAGCAAAGGACAGGGGGCGCAGGGAAACGGGGAGCTGTTTTTT. This sequence encodes CASSKGQGAQGNGELFF.

The genes are TRBV27 and TRBJ1-2, with D tentatively TRBD1 (6 bases). Trimming pared 3 bases from V and 7 bases from J, leaving 15 bases between. Germline CDR1 MNHEY, CDR2 SMNVEV (reference sequence). This CDR3 comprises 14 residues. The CDR3 bases are TGTGCCAGCAGTTTGCGGGGGGCGCCTACTGGCTACACCTTC. Amino acids: CASSLRGAPTGYTF.

J is TRBJ2-5 and V is TRBV30; D remains ambiguous. TRBJ2-7 matches the DNA end more closely, so the J call is doubtful. The CDR3 is 13 residues long. Germline V gene lookup returns CDR1 GTSNPN and CDR2 SVGIG (reference sequence). CDR3 nucleotide sequence: TGTGCCTGGAGTGTAACGTCTCCCTACGAGCAGTACTTC. Its protein is CAWSVTSPYEQYF.

This clone was detected a few times. The V and J genes are TRBV19 and TRBJ1-1, with TRBD1 as a possible D gene (5 bases). There are 12 residues in the CDR3. The germline V and J ends were trimmed by 3 bases and 6 bases, with 8 bases remaining between them. CDR1 is LNHDA, CDR2 SQIVND, per germline (reference sequence). CDR3 sequence reads: CASSIGGAEAFF. The CDR3 DNA sequence: TGTGCCAGTAGTATCGGGGGAGCTGAAGCTTTCTTT.